These T cell receptor beta chains were read from a single sample in a study of blood T cell repertoires in COVID-19. Generated by immunoSEQ multiplex PCR, the TCRdb table keeps only in-frame clones and is missing some. The table has more than 75,000 clones, about four fifths seen once. The sample consisted of peripheral blood. These TCRs come from a man aged 55 to 70 with acute or convalescent COVID-19. CDR3s include the opening cysteine and the closing phenylalanine or tryptophan. Clone size appears in some rows only: once, few, many, or a class for an expanded clone.

abundance	v_gene	len	j_gene	CDR3aa
NA	TRBV6-1	15	TRBJ1-5	CASSEAGGGDQPQHF
NA	TRBV19	13	TRBJ1-1	CASSIDRVAEAFF
NA	TRBV6-1	13	TRBJ1-2	CASSEYPVYGYTF
NA	TRBV19	14	TRBJ2-7	CASSINGQGSEQYF
few	TRBV18	14	TRBJ1-1	CASSTDREETEAFF
NA	TRBV5-1	18	TRBJ2-2	CASSPGTSGGPRTGELFF
NA	TRBV7-2	14	TRBJ2-3	CASSLTSGTDTQYF
NA	TRBV7-2	15	TRBJ2-1	CASSLVGDRADEQFF
NA	TRBV5-6	14	TRBJ1-1	CASKKGGVGTEAFF
once	TRBV19	14	TRBJ1-3	CASRDPNSGNTIYF
NA	TRBV7-8	14	TRBJ1-1	CASSLVRVGTEAFF
once	TRBV7-9	16	TRBJ2-7	CASSRWGVDHSYEQYF
NA	TRBV3-1/TRBV3-2	15	TRBJ1-4	CASSQGRGRNEKLFF
NA	TRBV30	15	TRBJ1-4	CAWSVMSTTNEKLFF
NA	TRBV11-3	15	TRBJ2-6	CASSKQGFGANVLTF
NA	TRBV11-2	14	TRBJ2-3	CASSLDRVTDTQYF
NA	TRBV7-2	14	TRBJ2-3	CASSLSQGTDTQYF
NA	TRBV6-5	14	TRBJ1-5	CASRALQGIRPQHF
once	TRBV4-1	16	TRBJ1-3	CASSQVVERSGNTIYF
NA	TRBV5-1	14	TRBJ2-3	CASSFWGVSDTQYF
NA	TRBV5-6	16	TRBJ2-3	CASSFLETGEPDTQYF
NA	TRBV27	13	TRBJ2-2	CASSLETTGELFF
once	TRBV4-3	17	TRBJ1-4	CASSQVPGAESTEKLFF
NA	TRBV19	15	TRBJ2-3	CASSIQLAREDTQYF
NA	TRBV11-1	16	TRBJ2-1	CASSFDSAGSYNEQFF
NA	TRBV5-8	13	TRBJ2-7	CASSLASSDEQYF
NA	TRBV28	13	TRBJ2-1	CASSSNGGGKQFF
NA	TRBV29-1	13	TRBJ1-6	CSVGESANSPLHF
NA	TRBV29-1	15	TRBJ2-2	CSVVGAGANTGELFF
NA	TRBV7-9	16	TRBJ2-3	CASSYGLAGGIDTQYF
NA	TRBV4-1	16	TRBJ2-5	CASSQGTGGLGETQYF
NA	TRBV11-2	15	TRBJ2-7	CASTFPVSGSYEQYF
NA	TRBV28	14	TRBJ1-1	CASSPRTGRIEAFF
NA	TRBV7-2	11	TRBJ1-6	CASSSSSPLHF
NA	TRBV5-1	14	TRBJ1-1	CASSTSGQNTEAFF
few	TRBV14	14	TRBJ1-3	CASSQPTGGNTIYF
NA	TRBV15	17	TRBJ1-4	CATSRGQGVILGEKLFF
NA	TRBV5-6	14	TRBJ1-2	CASSLGGFRDGYTF
once	TRBV5-1	14	TRBJ2-7	CASSLLPGVYEQYF
NA	TRBV3-1/TRBV3-2	20	TRBJ2-7	CASSQGPSGRRNKGGHEQYF
once	TRBV20-1	14	TRBJ1-4	CTASRDSTNEKLFF
NA	TRBV9	15	TRBJ2-5	CASSVVAGTQETQYF
NA	TRBV5-6	12	TRBJ2-5	CASSLDGATQYF
few	TRBV25-1	12	TRBJ1-5	CASSEYGQPQHF
NA	TRBV6-5	15	TRBJ1-2	CASSYSGTTNYGYTF
few	TRBV27	18	TRBJ2-1	CASSLALAGGIGYNEQFF
NA	TRBV6-5	13	TRBJ1-2	CASHTGGFYGYTF
NA	TRBV11-2	15	TRBJ1-1	CASSLGGVRNTEAFF
NA	TRBV5-1	15	TRBJ1-5	CASSLGQGGNQPQHF
NA	TRBV7-9	16	TRBJ1-6	CASSPLGGARNSPLHF
NA	TRBV30	13	TRBJ1-2	CALFPPTRTGYTF
NA	TRBV6-5	15	TRBJ1-1	CASSYFRTGDTEAFF
NA	TRBV2	15	TRBJ2-5	CASIMQGAPGETQYF
NA	TRBV7-2	15	TRBJ1-5	CASSLAHGSNQPQHF
NA	TRBV10-3	13	TRBJ1-4	CAISGTGEEKLFF
NA	TRBV18	13	TRBJ2-7	CASSPPSSYEQYF
NA	TRBV7-9	16	TRBJ2-1	CASSPWTSGGHNEQFF